In this sample, the clone carrying this TCR beta chain turned up once. These data come from a study of blood T cell repertoires in COVID-19. The overall study: The samples span acute and convalescent COVID-19 from the United States, Italy and Spain.

Clones were read by immunoSEQ multiplex PCR, and TCRdb kept only the in-frame ones, dropping some. Of 100,000 to 120,000 clones listed, just under 90% were seen once; the top ten hold approximately 4.5%. J gave up 5 bases and V 7 bases, and 11 bases lay outside the gene matches. Germline CDR1 and CDR2: SNHLY and FYNNEI. The CDR3 contains 15 residues. The genes are TRBV2 and TRBJ1-2; 9 bases align to TRBD1. The sequence derives from a woman aged 45 to 65 with acute or convalescent COVID-19. Sequencing input: peripheral blood. CDR3 protein: CASMIPPGQGYGYTF. The DNA of the CDR3 is TGTGCCAGCATGATACCTCCGGGACAGGGATATGGCTACACCTTC.